What follows describes a single T cell receptor (beta chain). Trimming pared 2 bases from V and 4 bases from J, leaving 10 bases between. The germline CDR1 and CDR2 sequences are LGHNA and YNFKEQ. The CDR3 length is 14 residues. The data derive from a study of blood T cell repertoires in COVID-19. Categorization into cohorts depended on clinical history that participants reported. Clones were read by immunoSEQ multiplex PCR, and TCRdb kept only the in-frame ones, dropping some. The sample includes around 320,000 clones, around nine tenths of them seen just once. The chain employs TRBV4-2 and TRBJ2-3, with TRBD2 as a possible D gene (5 bases). This TCR was recovered from a woman in her 30s who had been exposed to COVID-19. Specimen: PBMCs or T cells enriched from blood (not recorded which). In nucleotides, the CDR3 is TGTGCCAGCAGCCAAATCGTCGGGGCAGATACGCAGTATTTT. Translation gives CASSQIVGADTQYF.